Presented here are 5 T cell receptor beta chains from one specimen sequenced in a study of identical twins. Each CDR3 protein gets one entry after TCRdb re-called the 5' RACE reads with MiXCR. The sample comprises over 200,000 distinct CDR3 sequences, roughly a tenth of which are singletons, and about 9% rests with the top ten. The specimen was memory T cells sorted from blood. These receptors came from a man aged 50 to 59 in good health.

This clonotype was counted ten times or more. The V call is TRBV9, the J call TRBJ2-3; 8 nucleotides line up with TRBD1. The CDR3 extends over 14 amino acids. The J segment lost 4 bases and the V segment lost 3 bases, leaving 4 bases of the junction unmatched. Germline assignment: CDR1 SGDLS and CDR2 YYNGEE. Here the CDR3 reads CASSGLQGADTQYF. The CDR3 bases are TGTGCCAGCAGCGGACTACAGGGGGCAGATACGCAGTATTTT.

This chain joins TRBV20-1 and TRBJ2-1; tentatively, D is TRBD2 (6 bases). The germline gives CDR1 DFQATT, CDR2 SNEGSKA (reference sequence). There are 15 residues in the CDR3. The ends were cut back, 3 bases at V and 5 bases at J, with 17 bases in the middle. The CDR3 DNA sequence: TGCAGTGCTAGCCGGACTACCCGATCCAACAATGAGCAGTTCTTC. Translating gives CSASRTTRSNNEQFF.

The chain recombines TRBV6-1 with TRBJ2-4, with 9 bases aligning to TRBD1. The CDR3 has 16 residues. Germline assignment: CDR1 MNHNS and CDR2 SASEGT. With V trimmed by 2 bases and J by 6 bases, 8 bases remained unmatched. This CDR3 reads CASSEMVGTGSNIQYF. The CDR3 bases are TGTGCCAGCAGTGAAATGGTTGGGACAGGGTCAAACATTCAGTACTTC.

This clonotype was seen more than once but under ten times. A much larger clonotype is one base distant, so this may be a read error. This rearrangement joins TRBV10-3 to TRBJ1-2; D gene unclear. CDR1 is ENHRY, CDR2 SYGVKD, per germline. This CDR3 contains 10 residues. CDR3 nucleotides: TGTGCCACAGGAGGTGGTGGCCACACCTTC. Translation: CATGGGGHTF.

The table lists this clonotype with a few counts. The gene calls are TRBV9 and TRBJ2-2; 7 nucleotides align to TRBD1. After removal of 5 bases from V and 6 bases from J, the junction contained 4 bases not matched to a gene. CDR1 is SGDLS, CDR2 YYNGEE, per germline. The CDR3 runs 13 residues. CDR3 sequence: CASRTDRAGELFF. CDR3 nucleotide sequence: TGTGCCAGCAGAACCGACAGGGCCGGGGAGCTGTTTTTT.